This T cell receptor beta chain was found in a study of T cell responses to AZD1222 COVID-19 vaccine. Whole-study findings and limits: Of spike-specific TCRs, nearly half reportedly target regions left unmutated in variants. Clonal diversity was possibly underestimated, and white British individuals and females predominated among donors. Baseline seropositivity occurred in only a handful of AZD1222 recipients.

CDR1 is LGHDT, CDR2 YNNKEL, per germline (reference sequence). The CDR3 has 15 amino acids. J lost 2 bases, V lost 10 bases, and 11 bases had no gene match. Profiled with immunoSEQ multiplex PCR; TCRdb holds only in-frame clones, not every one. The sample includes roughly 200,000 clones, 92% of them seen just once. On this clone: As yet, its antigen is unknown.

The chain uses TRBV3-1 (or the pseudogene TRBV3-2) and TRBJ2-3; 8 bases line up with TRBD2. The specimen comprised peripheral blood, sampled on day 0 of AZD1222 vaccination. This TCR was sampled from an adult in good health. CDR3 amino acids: CATGASGGYTDTQYF. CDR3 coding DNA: TGTGCCACGGGGGCCAGCGGGGGTTACACAGATACGCAGTATTTT.